This TCR beta chain was documented in a study of T cells in Graves' hyperthyroidism and ophthalmopathy. Whole-study results and caveats: Blood shared most expanded thyroid clonotypes above 0.001.

The TCR beta CDR3 regions underwent amplification using RNA transcripts as the source. First-round RT-PCR targeting the TCR CDR3 was performed with the HTBI primer set. TCRdb recomputed calls from the multiplex PCR reads with MiXCR, one row per CDR3 protein. The data hold approximately 350,000 distinct CDR3 sequences, with 12% to 15% observed a single time. This clonotype was seen at least ten times. What it recognizes is unknown. The sequenced sample consisted of blood. The source is a woman aged 55 to 70 with Graves' ophthalmopathy.

DNA of the CDR3: TGTGCCAGCCGGCGGGGGAGAAACTATGGCTACACCTTC. It yields the protein CASRRGRNYGYTF. The chain employs TRBV12-3 or TRBV12-4 and TRBJ1-2, with a tentative D call TRBD1 (5 bases). The CDR3 consists of 13 residues. V lost 8 bases and J 2 bases, leaving 12 bases between the germline ends.